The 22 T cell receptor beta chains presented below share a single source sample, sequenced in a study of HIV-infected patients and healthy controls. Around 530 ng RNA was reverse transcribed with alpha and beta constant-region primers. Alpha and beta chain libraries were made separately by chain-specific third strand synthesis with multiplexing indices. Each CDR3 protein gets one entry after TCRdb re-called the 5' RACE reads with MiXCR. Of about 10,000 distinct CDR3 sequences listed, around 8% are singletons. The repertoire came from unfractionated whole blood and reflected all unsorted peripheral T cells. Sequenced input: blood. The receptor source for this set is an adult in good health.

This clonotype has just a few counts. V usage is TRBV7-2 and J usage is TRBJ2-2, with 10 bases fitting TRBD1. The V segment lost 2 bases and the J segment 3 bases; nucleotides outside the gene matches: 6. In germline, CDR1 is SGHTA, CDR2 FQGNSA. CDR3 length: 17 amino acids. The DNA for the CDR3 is TGTGCCAGCAGCTTATACGGGACAGGGGCCCACACCGGGGAGCTGTTTTTT. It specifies CASSLYGTGAHTGELFF. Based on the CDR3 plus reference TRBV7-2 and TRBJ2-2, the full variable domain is GAGVSQSPSNKVTEKGKDVELRCDPISGHTALYWYRQSLGQGLEFLIYFQGNSAPDKSGLPSDRFSAERTGGSVSTLTIQRTQQEDSAVYLCASSLYGTGAHTGELFFGEGSRLTVL.

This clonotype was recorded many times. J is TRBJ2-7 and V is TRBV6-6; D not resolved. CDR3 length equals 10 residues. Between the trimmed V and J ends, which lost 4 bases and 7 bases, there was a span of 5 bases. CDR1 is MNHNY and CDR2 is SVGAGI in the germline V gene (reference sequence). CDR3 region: CASSWAEQYF. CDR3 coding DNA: TGTGCCAGCAGTTGGGCGGAGCAGTACTTC.

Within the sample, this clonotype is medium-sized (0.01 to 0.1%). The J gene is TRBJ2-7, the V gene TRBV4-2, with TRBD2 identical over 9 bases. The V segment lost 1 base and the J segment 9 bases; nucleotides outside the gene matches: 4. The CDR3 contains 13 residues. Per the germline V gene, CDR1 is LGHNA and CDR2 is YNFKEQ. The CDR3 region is CASSQGGRDAQYF. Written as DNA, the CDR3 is TGTGCCAGCAGCCAAGGCGGGAGGGATGCGCAGTACTTC.

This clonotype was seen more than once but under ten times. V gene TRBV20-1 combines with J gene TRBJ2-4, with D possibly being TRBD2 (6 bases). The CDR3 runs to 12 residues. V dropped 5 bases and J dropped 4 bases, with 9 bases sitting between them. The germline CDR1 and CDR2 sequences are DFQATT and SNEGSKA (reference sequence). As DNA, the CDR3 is TGCAGTGCTGGGGACTTTAAAAACATTCAGTACTTC. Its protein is CSAGDFKNIQYF.

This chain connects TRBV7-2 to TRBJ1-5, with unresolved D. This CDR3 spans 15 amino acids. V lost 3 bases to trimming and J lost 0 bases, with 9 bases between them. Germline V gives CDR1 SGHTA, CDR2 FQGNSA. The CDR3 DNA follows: TGTGCCAGCAGCTTGGAGGGTATTAGCAATCAGCCCCAGCATTTT. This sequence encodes CASSLEGISNQPQHF. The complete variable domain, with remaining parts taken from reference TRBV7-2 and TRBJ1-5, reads GAGVSQSPSNKVTEKGKDVELRCDPISGHTALYWYRQSLGQGLEFLIYFQGNSAPDKSGLPSDRFSAERTGGSVSTLTIQRTQQEDSAVYLCASSLEGISNQPQHFGDGTRLSIL.

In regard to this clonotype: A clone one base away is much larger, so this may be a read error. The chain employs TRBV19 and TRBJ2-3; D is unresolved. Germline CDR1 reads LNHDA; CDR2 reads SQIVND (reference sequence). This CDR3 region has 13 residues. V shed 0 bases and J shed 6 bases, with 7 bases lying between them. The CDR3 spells CASSIEPRDTQYF. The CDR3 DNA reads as TGTGCCAGTAGTATAGAGCCAAGGGATACGCAGTATTTT. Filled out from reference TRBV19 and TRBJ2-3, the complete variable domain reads DGGITQSPKYLFRKEGQNVTLSCEQNLNHDAMYWYRQDPGQGLRLIYYSQIVNDFQKGDIAEGYSVSREKKESFPLTVTSAQKNPTAFYLCASSIEPRDTQYFGPGTRLTVL.

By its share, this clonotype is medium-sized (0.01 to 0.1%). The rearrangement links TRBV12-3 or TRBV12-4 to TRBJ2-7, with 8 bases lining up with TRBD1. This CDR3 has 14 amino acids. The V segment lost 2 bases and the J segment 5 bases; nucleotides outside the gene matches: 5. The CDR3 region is CASSLRTGQDEQYF. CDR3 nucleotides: TGTGCCAGCAGTTTAAGGACAGGGCAGGACGAGCAGTACTTC.

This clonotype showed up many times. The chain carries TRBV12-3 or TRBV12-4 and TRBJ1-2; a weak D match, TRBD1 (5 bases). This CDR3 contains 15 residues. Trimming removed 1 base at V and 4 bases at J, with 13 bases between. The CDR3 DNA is TGTGCCAGCAGTTTAGATATTGGGGCAGGCTATGGCTACACCTTC. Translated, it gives CASSLDIGAGYGYTF.

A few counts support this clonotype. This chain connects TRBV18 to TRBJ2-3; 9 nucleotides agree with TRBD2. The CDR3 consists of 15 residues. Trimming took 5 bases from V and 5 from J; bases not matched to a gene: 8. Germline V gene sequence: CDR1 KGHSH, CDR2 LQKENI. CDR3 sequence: CASSGVAGEGDTQYF. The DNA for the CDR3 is TGTGCCAGCTCAGGAGTAGCGGGGGAAGGAGATACGCAGTATTTT.

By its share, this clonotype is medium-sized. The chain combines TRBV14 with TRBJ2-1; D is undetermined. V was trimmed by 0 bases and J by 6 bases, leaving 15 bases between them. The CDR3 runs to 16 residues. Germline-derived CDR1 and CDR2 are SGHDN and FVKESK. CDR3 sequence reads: CASSQELAEYGNEQFF. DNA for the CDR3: TGTGCCAGCAGCCAAGAACTTGCGGAATATGGCAATGAGCAGTTCTTC.

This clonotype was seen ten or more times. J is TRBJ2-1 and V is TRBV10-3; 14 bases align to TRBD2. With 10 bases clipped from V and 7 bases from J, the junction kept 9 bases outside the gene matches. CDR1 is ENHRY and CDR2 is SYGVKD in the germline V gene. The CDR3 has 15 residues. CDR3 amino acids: CASNSGTSGSNEQFF. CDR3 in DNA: TGTGCCAGCAACTCCGGGACTAGCGGGAGTAATGAGCAGTTCTTC.

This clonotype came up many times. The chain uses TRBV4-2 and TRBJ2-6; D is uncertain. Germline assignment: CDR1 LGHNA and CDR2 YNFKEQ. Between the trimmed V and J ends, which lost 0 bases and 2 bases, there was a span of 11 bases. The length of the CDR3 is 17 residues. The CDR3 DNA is TGTGCCAGCAGCCAAGATCACGGTCCCACTGGGGCCAACGTCCTGACTTTC. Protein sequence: CASSQDHGPTGANVLTF.

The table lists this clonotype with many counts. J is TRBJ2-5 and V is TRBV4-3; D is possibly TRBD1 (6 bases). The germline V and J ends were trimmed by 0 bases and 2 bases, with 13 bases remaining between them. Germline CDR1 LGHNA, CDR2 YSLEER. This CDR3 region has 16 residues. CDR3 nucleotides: TGCGCCAGCAGCCAAGATTGGAGACAGGAACAAGAGACCCAGTACTTC. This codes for CASSQDWRQEQETQYF.

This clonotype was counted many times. CDR3 residues: CASSETGDYTDTQYF. As DNA, the CDR3 is TGTGCCAGCAGCGAGACGGGGGACTACACAGATACGCAGTATTTT. V usage is TRBV9 and J usage is TRBJ2-3; 7 bases map to TRBD2. Trimming took 3 bases from V and 2 from J; bases not matched to a gene: 6. Looked up from germline, CDR1 is SGDLS and CDR2 is YYNGEE. The CDR3 is made up of 15 amino acids.

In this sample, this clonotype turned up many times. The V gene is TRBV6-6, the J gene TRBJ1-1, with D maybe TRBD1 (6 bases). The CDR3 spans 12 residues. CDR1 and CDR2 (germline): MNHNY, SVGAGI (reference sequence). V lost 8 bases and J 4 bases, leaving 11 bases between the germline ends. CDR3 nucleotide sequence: TGTGCCAGCCTGGACAGCTTCACTGAAGCTTTCTTT. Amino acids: CASLDSFTEAFF.

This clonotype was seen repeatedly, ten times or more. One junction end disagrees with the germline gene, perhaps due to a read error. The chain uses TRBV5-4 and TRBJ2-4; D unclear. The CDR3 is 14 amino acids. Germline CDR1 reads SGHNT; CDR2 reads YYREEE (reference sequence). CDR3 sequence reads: CASSLASRRGIQYF. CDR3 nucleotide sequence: TGTGCCAGCAGTTTGGCATCACGCCGCGGCATTCAGTACTTC.

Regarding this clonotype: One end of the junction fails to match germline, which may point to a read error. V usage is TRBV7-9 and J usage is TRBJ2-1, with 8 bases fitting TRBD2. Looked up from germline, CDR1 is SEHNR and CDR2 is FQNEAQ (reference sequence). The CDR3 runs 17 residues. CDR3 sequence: CASSLRYGTSKNNEPFF. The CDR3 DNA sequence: TGTGCCAGCAGCCTAAGATACGGGACTAGTAAAAACAATGAGCCGTTCTTC.

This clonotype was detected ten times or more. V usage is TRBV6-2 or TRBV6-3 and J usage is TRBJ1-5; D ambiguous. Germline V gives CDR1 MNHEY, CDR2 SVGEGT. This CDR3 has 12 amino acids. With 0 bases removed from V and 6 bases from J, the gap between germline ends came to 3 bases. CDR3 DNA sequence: TGTGCCAGCAGTTACTCGATTCAGCCCCAGCATTTT. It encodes CASSYSIQPQHF.

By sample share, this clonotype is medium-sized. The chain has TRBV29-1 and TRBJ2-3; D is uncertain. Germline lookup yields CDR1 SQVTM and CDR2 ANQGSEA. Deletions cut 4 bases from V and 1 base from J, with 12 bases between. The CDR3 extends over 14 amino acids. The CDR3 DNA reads TGCAGCGTTGTTTATATGGTGGGCACAGATACGCAGTATTTT. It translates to CSVVYMVGTDTQYF.

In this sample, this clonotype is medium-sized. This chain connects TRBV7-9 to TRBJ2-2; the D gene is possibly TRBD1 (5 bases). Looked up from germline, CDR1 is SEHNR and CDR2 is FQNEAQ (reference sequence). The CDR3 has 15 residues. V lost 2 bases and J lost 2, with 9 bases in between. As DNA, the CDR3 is TGTGCCAGCAGCTTAAATAGGGGTAACACCGGGGAGCTGTTTTTT. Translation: CASSLNRGNTGELFF.

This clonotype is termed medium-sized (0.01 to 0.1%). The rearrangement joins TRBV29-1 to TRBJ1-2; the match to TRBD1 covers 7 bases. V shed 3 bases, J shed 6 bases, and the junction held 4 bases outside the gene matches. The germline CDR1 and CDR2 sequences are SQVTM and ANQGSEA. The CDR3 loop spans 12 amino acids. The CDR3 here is CSVDTGVNGYTF. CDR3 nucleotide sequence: TGCAGCGTTGATACAGGGGTCAATGGCTACACCTTC.

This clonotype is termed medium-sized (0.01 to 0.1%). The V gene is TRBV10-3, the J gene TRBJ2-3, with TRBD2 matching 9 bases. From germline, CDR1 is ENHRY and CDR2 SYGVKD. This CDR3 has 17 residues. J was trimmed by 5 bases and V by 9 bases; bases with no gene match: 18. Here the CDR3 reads CAMPKVELAGDGDTQYF. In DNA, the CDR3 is TGTGCCATGCCAAAGGTCGAATTAGCGGGAGACGGAGATACGCAGTATTTT.